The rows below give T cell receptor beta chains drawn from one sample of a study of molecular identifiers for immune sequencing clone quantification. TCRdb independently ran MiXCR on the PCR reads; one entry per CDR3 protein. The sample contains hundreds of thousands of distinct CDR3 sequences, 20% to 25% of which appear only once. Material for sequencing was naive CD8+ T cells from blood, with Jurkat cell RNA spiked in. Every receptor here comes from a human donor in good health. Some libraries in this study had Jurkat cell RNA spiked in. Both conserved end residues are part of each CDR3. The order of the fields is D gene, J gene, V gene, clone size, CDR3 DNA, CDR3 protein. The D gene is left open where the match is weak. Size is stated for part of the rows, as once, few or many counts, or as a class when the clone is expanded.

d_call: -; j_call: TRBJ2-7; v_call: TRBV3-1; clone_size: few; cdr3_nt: TGTGCCAGCAGCCAAATAGTAGCGGAGACCTACGAGCAGTACTTC; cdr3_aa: CASSQIVAETYEQYF
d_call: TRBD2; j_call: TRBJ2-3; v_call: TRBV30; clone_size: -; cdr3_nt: TGTGCCTGGAGTGTAGTCCTAGCGGGAGGCACGCAGTATTTT; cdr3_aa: CAWSVVLAGGTQYF
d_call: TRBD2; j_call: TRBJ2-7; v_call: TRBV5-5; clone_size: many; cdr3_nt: TGTGCCAGCAGCTTGGGCCGCTCAGTGCGGGAGACCTACGAGCAGTACTTC; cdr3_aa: CASSLGRSVRETYEQYF
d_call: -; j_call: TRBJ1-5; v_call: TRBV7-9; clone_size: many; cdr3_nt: TGTGCCAGCAGCTTAGATTTAAATCAGCCCCAGCATTTT; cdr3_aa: CASSLDLNQPQHF
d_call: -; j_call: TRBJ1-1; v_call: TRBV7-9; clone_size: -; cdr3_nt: TGTGCCAGCAGCTTATCTCCGGATTTTGAAGCTTTCTTT; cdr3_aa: CASSLSPDFEAFF
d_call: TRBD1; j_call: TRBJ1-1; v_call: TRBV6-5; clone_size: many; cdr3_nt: TGTGCCAGCAGTCACAATACAGGGGGCTGGACTGAAGCTTTCTTT; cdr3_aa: CASSHNTGGWTEAFF
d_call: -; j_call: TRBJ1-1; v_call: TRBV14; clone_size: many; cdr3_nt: TGTGCCAGCAGCCAAGTAGCGGGCACCGAGGGGAGCACTGAAGCTTTCTTT; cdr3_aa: CASSQVAGTEGSTEAFF
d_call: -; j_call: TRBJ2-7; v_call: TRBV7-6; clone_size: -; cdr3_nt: TGTGCCAGCAGCTTAGGAGGGTTCGTGCAGTACTTC; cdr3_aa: CASSLGGFVQYF
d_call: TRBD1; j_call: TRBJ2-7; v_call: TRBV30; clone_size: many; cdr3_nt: TGTGCCTGGCAGGGGGATTACGAGCAGTACTTC; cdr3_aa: CAWQGDYEQYF
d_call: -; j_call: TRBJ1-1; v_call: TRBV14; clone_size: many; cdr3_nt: TGTGCCAGCGGCGCTGGCGGGTACACTGAAGCTTTCTTT; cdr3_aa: CASGAGGYTEAFF
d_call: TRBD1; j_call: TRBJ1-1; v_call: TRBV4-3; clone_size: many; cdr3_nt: TGCGCCAGCAGCCATCACCGGGACAGGGATTTCCGGACTGAAGCTTTCTTT; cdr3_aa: CASSHHRDRDFRTEAFF
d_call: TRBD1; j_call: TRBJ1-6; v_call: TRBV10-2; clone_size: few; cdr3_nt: TGCGCCAGCAGAGATACCGGACAGGTGTATAATTCACCCCTCCACTTT; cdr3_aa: CASRDTGQVYNSPLHF
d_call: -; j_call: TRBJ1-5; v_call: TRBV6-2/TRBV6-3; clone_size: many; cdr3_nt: TGTGCCAGCAGTTACCTTCATAGCAATCAGCCCCAGCATTTT; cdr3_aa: CASSYLHSNQPQHF
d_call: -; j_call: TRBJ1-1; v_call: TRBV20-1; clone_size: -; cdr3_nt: TGCAGTGCTCGACGCGGGACTTACACTGAAGCTTTCTTT; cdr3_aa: CSARRGTYTEAFF
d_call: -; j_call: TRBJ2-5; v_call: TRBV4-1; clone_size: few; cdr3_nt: TGCGCCAGCAGCCAAGGAGCAGGGCGCACTGAGACCCAGTACTTC; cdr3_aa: CASSQGAGRTETQYF
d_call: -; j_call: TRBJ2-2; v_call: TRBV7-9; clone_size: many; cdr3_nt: TGTGCCAGCAGCCACAGTACGGGTAACACCGGGGAGCTGTTTTTT; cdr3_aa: CASSHSTGNTGELFF
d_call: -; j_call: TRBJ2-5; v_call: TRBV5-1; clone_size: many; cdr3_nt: TGCGCCAGCAGCTCACACCTCTTTGGGGAGACCCAGTACTTC; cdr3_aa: CASSSHLFGETQYF
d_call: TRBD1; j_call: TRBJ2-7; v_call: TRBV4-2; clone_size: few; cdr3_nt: TGTGCCAGCAGCCAAGAGGTGGGCAGGGGGTACGAGCGGTACTTC; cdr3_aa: CASSQEVGRGYERYF
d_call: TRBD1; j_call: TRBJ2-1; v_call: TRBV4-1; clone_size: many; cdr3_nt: TGCGCCAGCAGCCCCACCCGGACAGGGATCGACTACAATGAGCAGTTCTTC; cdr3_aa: CASSPTRTGIDYNEQFF
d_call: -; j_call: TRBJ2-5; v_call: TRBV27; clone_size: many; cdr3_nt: TGTGCCAGCAGCCCTGGGGGCGGGTTCGATCAAGAGACCCAGTACTTC; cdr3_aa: CASSPGGGFDQETQYF
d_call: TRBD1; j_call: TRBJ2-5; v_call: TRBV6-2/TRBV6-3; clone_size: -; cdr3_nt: TGTGCCAGCAGCCTAGGGCCCCCGGGACAGCAAGAGACCCAGTACTTC; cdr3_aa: CASSLGPPGQQETQYF
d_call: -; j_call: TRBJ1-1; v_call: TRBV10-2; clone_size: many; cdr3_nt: TGCGCCAGCAGTGAGGCCCGGGGAATCGCTGAAGCTTTCTTT; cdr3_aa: CASSEARGIAEAFF
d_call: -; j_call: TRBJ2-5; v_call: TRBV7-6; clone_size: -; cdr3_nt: TGTGCCAGCAGCCCTATTCCGGCGGAGACCCAGTACTTC; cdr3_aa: CASSPIPAETQYF
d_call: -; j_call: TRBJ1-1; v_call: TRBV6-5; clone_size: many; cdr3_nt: TGTGCCAGCAGAAGGGGGGGCACTGAAGCTTTCTTT; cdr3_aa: CASRRGGTEAFF
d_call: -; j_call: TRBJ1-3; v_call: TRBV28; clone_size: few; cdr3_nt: TGTGCCAGCAGTTTTCCGGGACATACTGGAAACACCATATATTTT; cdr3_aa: CASSFPGHTGNTIYF
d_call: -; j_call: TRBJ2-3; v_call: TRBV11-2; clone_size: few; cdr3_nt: TGTGCCAGCAGCTTATTTGCGGAAGATACGCAGTATTTT; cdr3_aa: CASSLFAEDTQYF
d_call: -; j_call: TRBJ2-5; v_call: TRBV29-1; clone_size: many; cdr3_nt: TGCAGCGTTGAGTCCGTACCGGTAGAGACCCAGTACTTC; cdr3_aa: CSVESVPVETQYF
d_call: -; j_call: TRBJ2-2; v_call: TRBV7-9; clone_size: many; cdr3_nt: TGTGCCAGCAGCTTAGCGGACACCGGGGAGCTGTTTTTT; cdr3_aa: CASSLADTGELFF
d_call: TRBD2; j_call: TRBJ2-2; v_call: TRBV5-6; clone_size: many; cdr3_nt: TGTGCCAGCAGCTTGGAGCGGGGGGTAAACACCGGGGAGCTGTTTTTT; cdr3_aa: CASSLERGVNTGELFF
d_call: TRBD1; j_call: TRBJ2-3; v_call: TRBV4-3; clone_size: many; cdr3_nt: TGCGCCAGCAGCCAAGATAGACAGGGGTTTGGCACAGATACGCAGTATTTT; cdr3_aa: CASSQDRQGFGTDTQYF
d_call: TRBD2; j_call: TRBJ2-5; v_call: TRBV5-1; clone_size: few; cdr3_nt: TGCGCCAGCAGCTTTGGGGGAGGGCCGAGTTTCGAGACCCAGTACTTC; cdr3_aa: CASSFGGGPSFETQYF
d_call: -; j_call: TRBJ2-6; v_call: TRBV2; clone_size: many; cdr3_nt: TGTGCCAGCGGAACGTCGGGGGTGGGGTCTGGGGCCAACGTCCTGACTTTC; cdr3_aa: CASGTSGVGSGANVLTF
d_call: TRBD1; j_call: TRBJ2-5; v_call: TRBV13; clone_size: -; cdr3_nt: TGTGCCAGCAGCTCCATTCCCACCGCAACAGGGGCGGAGACCCAAGAGACCCAGTACTTC; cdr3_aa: CASSSIPTATGAETQETQYF
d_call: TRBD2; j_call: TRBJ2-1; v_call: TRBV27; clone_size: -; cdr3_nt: TGTGCCAGCGGGGGTTTTAGCGGGAGCTATGAGCAGTTCTTC; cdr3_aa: CASGGFSGSYEQFF
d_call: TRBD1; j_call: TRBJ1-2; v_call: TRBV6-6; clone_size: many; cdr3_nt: TGTGCCAGCAGCAACGAGGGGGCGCGGGAAGTTCATGGCTACACCTTC; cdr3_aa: CASSNEGAREVHGYTF
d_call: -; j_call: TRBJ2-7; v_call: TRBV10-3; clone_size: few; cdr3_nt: TGTGCCATCAGGACAGTCTCCTACGAGCAGTACTTC; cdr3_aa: CAIRTVSYEQYF
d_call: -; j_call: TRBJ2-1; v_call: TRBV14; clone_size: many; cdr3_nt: TGTGCCAGCAGCCAAGGGGACTTCTACAATGAGCAGTTCTTC; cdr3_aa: CASSQGDFYNEQFF
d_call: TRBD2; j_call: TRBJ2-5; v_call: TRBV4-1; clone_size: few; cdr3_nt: TGCGCCAGCAGCCAAGACGGGCTAGCGGGAGGGCCTCGAGAGACCCAGTACTTC; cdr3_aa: CASSQDGLAGGPRETQYF
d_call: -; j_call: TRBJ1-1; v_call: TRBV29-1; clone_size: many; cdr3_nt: TGCAGGGGGGGGGTCGGGAACACTGAAGCTTTCTTT; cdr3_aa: CRGGVGNTEAFF
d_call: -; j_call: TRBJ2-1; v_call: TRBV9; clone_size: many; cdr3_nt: TGTGCCAGCAGCGTTGGCCTGAATGAGCAGTTCTTC; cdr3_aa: CASSVGLNEQFF
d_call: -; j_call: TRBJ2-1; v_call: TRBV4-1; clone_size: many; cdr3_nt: TGCGCCAGCAGCCAAGATTACAATGAGCAGTTCTTC; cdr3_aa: CASSQDYNEQFF
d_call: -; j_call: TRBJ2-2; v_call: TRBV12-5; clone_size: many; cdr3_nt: TGTGCTAGTGGTTTGGCCTACACCGGGGAGCTGTTTTTT; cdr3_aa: CASGLAYTGELFF
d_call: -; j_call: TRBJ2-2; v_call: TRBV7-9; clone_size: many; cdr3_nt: TGTGCCAGCAGCCCTCCTACACTGAACACCGGGGAGCTGTTTTTT; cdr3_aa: CASSPPTLNTGELFF
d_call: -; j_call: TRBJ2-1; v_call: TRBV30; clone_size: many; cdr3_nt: TGTGCCTGGAGTGTCCGGGACAATGAGCAGTTCTTC; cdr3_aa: CAWSVRDNEQFF
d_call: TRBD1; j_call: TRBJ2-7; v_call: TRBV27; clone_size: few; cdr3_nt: TGTGCCAGCAGTTCGGGGACAGGGAGCTCCTACGAGCAGTACTTC; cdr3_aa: CASSSGTGSSYEQYF
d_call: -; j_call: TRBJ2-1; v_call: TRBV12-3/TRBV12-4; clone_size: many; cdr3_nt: TGTGCCAGCAGTTTGGGTGAAAATGAGCAGTTCTTC; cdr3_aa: CASSLGENEQFF
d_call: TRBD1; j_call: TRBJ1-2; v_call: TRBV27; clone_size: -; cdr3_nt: TGTGCCAGCAGTTTTCTCCCATTCCCCGGGACAGGGGACGGCTACACCTTC; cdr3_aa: CASSFLPFPGTGDGYTF
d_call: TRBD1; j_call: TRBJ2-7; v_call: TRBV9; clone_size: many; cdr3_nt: TGTGCCAGCAGCCCAGGACAGGGCGACGAGCAGTACTTC; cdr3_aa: CASSPGQGDEQYF
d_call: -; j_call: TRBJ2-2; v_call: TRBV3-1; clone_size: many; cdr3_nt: TGTGCCAGCAGCCATGTACACACCGGGGAGCTGTTTTTT; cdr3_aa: CASSHVHTGELFF
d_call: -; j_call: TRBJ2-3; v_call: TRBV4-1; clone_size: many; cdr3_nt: TGCGCCAGCAGCCACACCAGGGGGGCAGATACGCAGTATTTT; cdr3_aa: CASSHTRGADTQYF
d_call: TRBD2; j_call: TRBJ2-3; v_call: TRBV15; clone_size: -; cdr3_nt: TGTGCCACCAGCAGACGGGCCGGCGGGAGAATTTCAGATACGCAGTATTTT; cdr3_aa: CATSRRAGGRISDTQYF
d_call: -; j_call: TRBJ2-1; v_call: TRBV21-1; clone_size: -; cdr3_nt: TGTGCCAGCAGCAAAGAACTCTACAATGAGCAGTTCTTC; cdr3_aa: CASSKELYNEQFF
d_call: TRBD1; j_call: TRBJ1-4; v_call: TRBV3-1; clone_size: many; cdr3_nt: TGTGCCAGCAGAGAAGGGGACAGGGGAACAGATGAAAAACTGTTTTTT; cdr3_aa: CASREGDRGTDEKLFF
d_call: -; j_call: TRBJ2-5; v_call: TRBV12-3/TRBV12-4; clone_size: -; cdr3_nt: TGTGCCAGCAGTTTAGGGTGGATGTCGGGGGGCGAGGGAGAGACCCAGTACTTC; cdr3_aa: CASSLGWMSGGEGETQYF
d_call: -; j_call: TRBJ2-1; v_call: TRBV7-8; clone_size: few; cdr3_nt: TGTGCCAGCAGCTTAGAGGCAGGGCGAGGTTCTGTTAATGAGCAGTTCTTC; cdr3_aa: CASSLEAGRGSVNEQFF
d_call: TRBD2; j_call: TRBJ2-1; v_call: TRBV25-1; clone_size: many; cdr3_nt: TGTGCCAGCAGTCCCCGCGCGGGAGGACCTCCCAATGAGCAGTTCTTC; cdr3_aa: CASSPRAGGPPNEQFF
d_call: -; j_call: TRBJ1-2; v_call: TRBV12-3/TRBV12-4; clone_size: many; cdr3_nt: TGTGCCAGCAGTTTCCAGGGCGGGGGCTATGGCTACACCTTC; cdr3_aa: CASSFQGGGYGYTF
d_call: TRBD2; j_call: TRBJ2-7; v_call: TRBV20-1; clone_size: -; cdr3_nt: TGCAGTGCTAGAACGCCGGGACTAGCGGGAGTGGGCGAGCAGTACTTC; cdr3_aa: CSARTPGLAGVGEQYF
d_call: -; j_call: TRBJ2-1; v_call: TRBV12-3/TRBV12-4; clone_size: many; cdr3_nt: TGTGCCAGCAGTTTAGCGACAGGACGTGAGCAGTTCTTC; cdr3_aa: CASSLATGREQFF